What follows is one TCR beta chain and its context. Sequencing was performed with immunoSEQ multiplex PCR; in TCRdb, only in-frame clones are kept and a portion is missing. This table holds about 85,000 clones, just over 85% found once. These data originate in a study of blood T cell repertoires in COVID-19. The wider study: Samples came from the United States, Italy and Spain, spanning acute and convalescent COVID-19. PBMCs, B-cell-depleted T cells, or T cells were the source of the cDNA or gDNA that made up the material.

Trimming at V came to 1 base and at J to 6 bases, leaving 6 bases not matched to a gene. Germline CDR1 reads LGHNA; CDR2 reads YNFKEQ. The CDR3 extends over 16 amino acids. The source is a woman of 80 years or more with acute or convalescent COVID-19. This chain joins TRBV4-2 and TRBJ2-2; 9 bases line up with TRBD2. Input material: peripheral blood. The CDR3 is CASSQAPSGAAGELFF. In nucleotides, the CDR3 is TGTGCCAGCAGCCAAGCCCCTAGCGGGGCGGCCGGGGAGCTGTTTTTT.